The TCR beta chain described here comes from a study of blood T cell repertoires in COVID-19. Background on the study: Acute-phase and convalescent COVID-19 samples originated in the United States, Italy and Spain. The analysed material was cDNA or gDNA that came from T cells, B-cell-depleted T cells, or PBMCs.

Per the original data handling: Reference gene primer amplification gave estimated nucleated cell counts. Produced via immunoSEQ multiplex PCR; TCRdb's table is partial and in-frame only. The V and J calls and clone size come from that table; D and trimming were worked out from the DNA. Of more than 95,000 clones in the sample, around 82% were seen once. Looked up from germline, CDR1 is SGHTA and CDR2 is FQGNSA. The V gene lost 5 bases and the J gene lost 4 bases, with 14 bases spanning the gap. The CDR3 is 14 amino acids. The receptor was derived from a man of 80 years or more with active or convalescent COVID-19. The source material was peripheral blood. The J gene is TRBJ1-2, the V gene TRBV7-2, with D uncertain. CDR3 loop: CASSPNDLGYGYTF. For the CDR3, the DNA is TGTGCCAGCAGCCCCAACGACTTGGGCTATGGCTACACCTTC. The full variable domain, rest sourced from reference TRBV7-2 and TRBJ1-2, is GAGVSQSPSNKVTEKGKDVELRCDPISGHTALYWYRQSLGQGLEFLIYFQGNSAPDKSGLPSDRFSAERTGGSVSTLTIQRTQQEDSAVYLCASSPNDLGYGYTFGSGTRLTVV.